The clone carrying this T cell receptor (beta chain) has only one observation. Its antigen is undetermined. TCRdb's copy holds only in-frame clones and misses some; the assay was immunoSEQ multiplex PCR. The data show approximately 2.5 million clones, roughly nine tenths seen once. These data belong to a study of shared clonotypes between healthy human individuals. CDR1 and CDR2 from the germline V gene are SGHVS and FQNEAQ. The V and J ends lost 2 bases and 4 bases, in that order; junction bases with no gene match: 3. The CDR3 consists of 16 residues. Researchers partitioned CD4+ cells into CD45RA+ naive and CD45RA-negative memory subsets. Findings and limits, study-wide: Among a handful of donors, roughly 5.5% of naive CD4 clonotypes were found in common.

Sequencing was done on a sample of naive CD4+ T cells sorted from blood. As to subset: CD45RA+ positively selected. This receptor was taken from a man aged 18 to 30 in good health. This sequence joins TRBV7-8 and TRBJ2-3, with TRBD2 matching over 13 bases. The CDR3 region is CASSLTSGGASDTQYF. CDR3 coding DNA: TGTGCCAGCAGCTTAACTAGCGGGGGGGCCTCAGATACGCAGTATTTT.